The 14 T cell receptor beta chains in this list originate from one sample, sequenced in a study of T cells after yellow fever vaccination (dated by TCRdb to between 2019 and 2020). Libraries came from 5' RACE. For sequencing, an Illumina NovaSeq 6000 was employed. TCRdb took the public reads, trimmed them with fastp at Q25, ran MiXCR for clone calling and kept in-frame beta chains. All rows with the same CDR3 protein become a single entry with the most common DNA and genes. The sample has a few hundred thousand distinct CDR3 sequences on record, about 5.2% of them singletons. Clones ranked in the top ten supply less than 3.5% of the sample. The sample's treatment or condition label is to be understood as: live attenuated yellow fever vaccine strain. The sample was CD4+ T cells sorted from PBMCs, taken on the day of the yellow fever booster vaccination. All receptors derive from a man younger than 30 who received the YFV17D yellow fever vaccine.

This clonotype has only a few counts. The V gene is TRBV20-1, the J gene TRBJ1-1; D gene unclear. The germline V gene has CDR1 DFQATT and CDR2 SNEGSKA (reference sequence). The CDR3 runs to 15 residues. V was trimmed by 0 bases and J by 11 bases, leaving 22 bases between them. The CDR3 nucleotides are TGCAGTGCTAGAGATATGATACGGCCGGTTGTCGACGCTTTCTTT. Translated: CSARDMIRPVVDAFF.

The chain is built from TRBV4-1 and TRBJ2-7, with 7 bases identical to TRBD1. CDR1 and CDR2 from the germline V gene are MGHRA and YSYEKL. The CDR3 has 14 amino acids. The junction had 6 bases not matched to a gene; V was cut back by 3 bases and J by 4 bases. The CDR3 protein is CASSQAGQVYEQYF. The CDR3 DNA follows: TGCGCCAGCAGCCAGGCCGGACAGGTATACGAGCAGTACTTC.

V usage is TRBV4-1 and J usage is TRBJ1-1, with D maybe TRBD1 (5 bases). The V end lost 2 bases, the J end lost 5 bases, and 12 bases lay between the germline ends. This CDR3 contains 14 residues. Per the germline V gene, CDR1 is MGHRA and CDR2 is YSYEKL. For the CDR3, the DNA is TGCGCCAGCAGCCAACCCAGACAGAAGACTGAAGCTTTCTTT. Residues: CASSQPRQKTEAFF.

This clonotype has a handful of counts. The V gene is TRBV20-1, the J gene TRBJ2-7, with D possibly TRBD2 on 5 matching bases. Germline CDR1 and CDR2: DFQATT and SNEGSKA (reference sequence). Trimming pared 6 bases from V and 1 base from J, leaving 13 bases between. This CDR3 contains 13 residues. The CDR3 DNA sequence: TGCAGTGCGCTCGGACGGGGATCCTACGAGCAGTACGTC. It codes for CSALGRGSYEQYV.

This clonotype was counted only a few times. A read error may account for a junction end that differs from germline. The chain couples TRBV7-2 to TRBJ2-5, with D possibly being TRBD2 (6 bases). Per the germline V gene, CDR1 is SGHTA and CDR2 is FQGNSA. This CDR3 is 14 amino acids long. The CDR3 nucleotides are TGTGCCAGCACCTTAAATCCAGGGAGGGAGACCCAGTACTTC. Protein product: CASTLNPGRETQYF.

This clonotype came up a few times. The rearrangement uses TRBV20-1 and TRBJ1-6; possibly TRBD1 for D (5 bases). The CDR3 runs 16 residues. V lost 0 bases, J lost 4 bases, and 13 bases lay in between. CDR1 and CDR2 (germline): DFQATT, SNEGSKA (reference sequence). CDR3 residues: CSARDDGTFYNSPLHF. Here the CDR3 DNA reads TGCAGTGCTAGAGATGATGGGACGTTTTATAATTCACCCCTCCACTTT.

The rearrangement uses TRBV10-3 and TRBJ1-1; no firm D call. Germline assignment: CDR1 ENHRY and CDR2 SYGVKD. The CDR3 consists of 15 residues. The V end was cut by 0 bases, the J end by 3 bases, with 11 bases between. CDR3 nucleotides: TGTGCCATCAGTGAGTCGGACCTAGACCACACTGAAGCTTTCTTT. It specifies CAISESDLDHTEAFF.

This clonotype was counted ten times or more. This chain links TRBV12-3 or TRBV12-4 with TRBJ1-5, with TRBD1 matching 9 bases. The V and J ends lost 7 bases and 1 base, in that order; junction bases with no gene match: 5. The CDR3 has 15 residues. CDR3 nucleotides: TGTGCCAGCAACACCGGACAGGGGAGCAATCAGCCCCAGCATTTT. Its translation is CASNTGQGSNQPQHF.

This clonotype was recorded a few times. V is TRBV7-2 and J is TRBJ2-3; D uncertain. CDR3 length: 15 residues. Germline CDR1 SGHTA, CDR2 FQGNSA. The V gene lost 3 bases and the J gene lost 0 bases, with 10 bases spanning the gap. The CDR3 nucleotides read TGTGCCAGCAGCTTCTTTGAAGGAAGCACAGATACGCAGTATTTT. As protein: CASSFFEGSTDTQYF.

This clonotype has at least ten counts. The rearrangement uses TRBV30 and TRBJ1-2; no firm D call. Trimming shortened V by 5 bases and J by 5 bases, and 15 bases separated the two germline ends. The CDR3 consists of 13 residues. CDR1 and CDR2 from the germline V gene are GTSNPN and SVGIG (reference sequence). CDR3 in amino acids: CAWRWPGRYGYTF. Here the CDR3 DNA reads TGTGCCTGGCGGTGGCCAGGTCGTTATGGCTACACCTTC. The complete variable domain, with remaining parts taken from reference TRBV30 and TRBJ1-2, reads SQTIHQWPATLVQPVGSPLSLECTVEGTSNPNLYWYRQAAGRGLQLLFYSVGIGQISSEVPQNLSASRPQDRQFILSSKKLLLSDSGFYLCAWRWPGRYGYTFGSGTRLTVV.

This clonotype was found a few times. CDR3 bases: TGTGCCAGCAGCTCGGCCGGTTTGGGCCGCTACGAGCAGTACTTC. This sequence encodes CASSSAGLGRYEQYF. The chain uses TRBV11-2 and TRBJ2-7, with D uncertain. The CDR3 contains 15 residues. Trimming took 4 bases from V and 3 from J, leaving 16 bases between them. CDR1 SGHAT and CDR2 FQNNGV come from the germline V gene. Filled out from reference TRBV11-2 and TRBJ2-7, the complete variable domain reads EAGVAQSPRYKIIEKRQSVAFWCNPISGHATLYWYQQILGQGPKLLIQFQNNGVVDDSQLPKDRFSAERLKGVDSTLKIQPAKLEDSAVYLCASSSAGLGRYEQYFGPGTRLTVT.

This clonotype was recorded many times. V usage is TRBV4-2 and J usage is TRBJ1-4; possible D gene TRBD1, 5 bases. Trimming removed 0 bases from V and 14 bases from J, with 10 bases in between. Germline CDR1 is LGHNA and CDR2 is YNFKEQ. CDR3 length equals 12 residues. CDR3 coding DNA: TGTGCCAGCAGCCAAGATGGGGGTAGGCTGTTTTTT. It yields the protein CASSQDGGRLFF.

The chain joins TRBV29-1 to TRBJ1-2; 9 bases align to TRBD1. Germline V lookup: CDR1 SQVTM, CDR2 ANQGSEA. With V trimmed by 1 base and J by 8 bases, 5 bases remained unmatched. The CDR3 runs to 13 residues. In DNA form, the CDR3 reads TGCAGCGTTGAAGTACAGGGGGCGGGCGGCTACACCTTC. It codes for CSVEVQGAGGYTF.

This clonotype was counted many times. The V call is TRBV7-3, the J call TRBJ2-3; a weak D match, TRBD2 (6 bases). The V gene lost 1 base and the J gene lost 1 base, with 24 bases spanning the gap. The V gene's germline CDR1 is SGHTA and CDR2 FQGTGA. The CDR3 has 20 residues. The CDR3 nucleotides read TGTGCCAGCAGCTTAAGAAGGCAGCGGAATCCTTGGGGGGGCACAGATACGCAGTATTTT. Protein: CASSLRRQRNPWGGTDTQYF.